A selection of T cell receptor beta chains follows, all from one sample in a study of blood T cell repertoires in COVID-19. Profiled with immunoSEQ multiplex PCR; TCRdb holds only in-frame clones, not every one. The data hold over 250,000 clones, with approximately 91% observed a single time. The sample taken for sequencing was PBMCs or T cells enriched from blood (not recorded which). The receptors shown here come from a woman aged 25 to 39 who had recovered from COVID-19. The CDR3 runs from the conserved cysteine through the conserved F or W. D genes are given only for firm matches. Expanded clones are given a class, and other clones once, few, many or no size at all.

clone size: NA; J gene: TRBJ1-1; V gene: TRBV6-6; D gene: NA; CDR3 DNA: TGTGCCAGCACTAAACAGGCCTACCGGGTGGGAGCTTTCTTT; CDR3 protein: CASTKQAYRVGAFF
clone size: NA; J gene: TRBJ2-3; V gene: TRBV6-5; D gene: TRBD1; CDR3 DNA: TGTGCCAGCCAGCGGGACAGGGGAGTCACAGATACGCAGTATTTT; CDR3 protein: CASQRDRGVTDTQYF
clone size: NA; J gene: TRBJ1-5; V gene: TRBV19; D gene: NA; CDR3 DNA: TGTGCCAGTGATAACACGGGAGGCGGTCAGCCCCAGCATTTT; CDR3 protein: CASDNTGGGQPQHF
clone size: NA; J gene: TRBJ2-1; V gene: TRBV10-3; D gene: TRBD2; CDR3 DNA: TGTGCCATCAGTGGGGAGAGGAGACTAGCTAACAATGAGCAGTTCTTC; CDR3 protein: CAISGERRLANNEQFF
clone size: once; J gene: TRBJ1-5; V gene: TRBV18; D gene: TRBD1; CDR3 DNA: TGTGCCAGCTCACTTGACAGGGCCTCCAATCAGCCCCAGCATTTT; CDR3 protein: CASSLDRASNQPQHF
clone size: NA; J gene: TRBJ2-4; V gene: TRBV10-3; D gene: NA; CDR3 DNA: TGTGCCATCAGTGAACCCACGGCAGGGTCCAAAAACATTCAGTACTTC; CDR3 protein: CAISEPTAGSKNIQYF
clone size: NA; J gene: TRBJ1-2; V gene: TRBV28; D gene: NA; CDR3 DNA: TGTGCCAGCAGTTTTCTCAGGGGAGATGGCTACACCTTC; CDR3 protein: CASSFLRGDGYTF
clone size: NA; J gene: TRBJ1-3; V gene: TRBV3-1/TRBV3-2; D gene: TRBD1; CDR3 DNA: TGTGCCAGCAGCCCTCGGACAGGGTCTGGAAACACCATATATTTT; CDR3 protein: CASSPRTGSGNTIYF
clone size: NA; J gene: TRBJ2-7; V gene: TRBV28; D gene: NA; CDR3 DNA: TGTGCCAGCAGGAGGGAACCCTACGAGCAGTACTTC; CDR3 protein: CASRREPYEQYF
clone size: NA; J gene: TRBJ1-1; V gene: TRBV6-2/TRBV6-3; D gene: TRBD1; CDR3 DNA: TGTGCCAGCAGTTACTTGGCGGGGGACAGGCCCCTTGCGGCTTTCTTT; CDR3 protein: CASSYLAGDRPLAAFF
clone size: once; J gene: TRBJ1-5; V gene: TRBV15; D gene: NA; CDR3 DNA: TGTGCCACCAGCAGACAGGGAATTAGCAATCAGCCCCAGCATTTT; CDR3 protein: CATSRQGISNQPQHF
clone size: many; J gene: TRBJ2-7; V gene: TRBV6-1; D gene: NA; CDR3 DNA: TGTGCCAGCAGTGAAGAGGACAGAATGACCTACGAGCAGTACTTC; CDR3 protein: CASSEEDRMTYEQYF
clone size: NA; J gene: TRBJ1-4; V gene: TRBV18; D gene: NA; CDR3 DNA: TGTGCCAGCTCATCCAGTGAAAAACTGTTTTTT; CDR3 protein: CASSSSEKLFF
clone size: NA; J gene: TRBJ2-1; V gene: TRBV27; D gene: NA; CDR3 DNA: TGTGCCAGCAGTTTTAACCGGAATGAGCAGTTCTTC; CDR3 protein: CASSFNRNEQFF
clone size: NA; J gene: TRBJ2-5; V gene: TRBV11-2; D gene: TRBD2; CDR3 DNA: TGTGCCAGCAGCCGCCGTCGGACTAGCAGAGACCAAGAGACCCAGTACTTC; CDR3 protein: CASSRRRTSRDQETQYF
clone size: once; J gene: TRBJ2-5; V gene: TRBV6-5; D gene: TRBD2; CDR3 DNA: TGTGCCAGCTTGCCGGGACTAGTTCATGGAGAGACCCAGTACTTC; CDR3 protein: CASLPGLVHGETQYF
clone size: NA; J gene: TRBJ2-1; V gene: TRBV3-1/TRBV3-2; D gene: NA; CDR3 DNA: TGTGCCAGCAGCCAAGATGGAAGCGTTCCCTACAATGAGCAGTTCTTC; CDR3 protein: CASSQDGSVPYNEQFF
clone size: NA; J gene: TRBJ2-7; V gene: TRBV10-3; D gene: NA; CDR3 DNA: TGTGCCATCAGTGTTTATTCGGCAGGGGAGTCCTACGAGCAGTACTTC; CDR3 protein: CAISVYSAGESYEQYF
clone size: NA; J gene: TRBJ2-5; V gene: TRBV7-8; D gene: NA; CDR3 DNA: TGTGCCAGCAGTTATCAGGGCGGGGCGGCGACCCAGTACTTC; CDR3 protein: CASSYQGGAATQYF
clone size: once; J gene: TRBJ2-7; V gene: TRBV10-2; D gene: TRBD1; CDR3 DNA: TGCGCCAGCACAAACAGGGGTACGTCCTACGAGCAGTACTTC; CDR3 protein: CASTNRGTSYEQYF